A selection of T cell receptor beta chains follows, all from one sample in a study of blood T cell repertoires in COVID-19. Only in-frame clones appear in the TCRdb table, and some are missing; sequencing was by immunoSEQ multiplex PCR. This table has fewer than 250,000 clones, over 90% appearing once. The sequenced sample consisted of peripheral blood. The source of these receptors is a man aged 25 to 40 with COVID-19, enrolled during active disease. The CDR3 runs from the conserved cysteine through the conserved F or W. Fields, in order: clone size, V gene, J gene, D gene, CDR3 length, CDR3 protein, CDR3 DNA. A D gene is named only where the DNA matches it firmly. Clone size appears in some rows only: once, few, many, or a class for an expanded clone.

.	TRBV7-3	TRBJ2-1	.	16	CASSLTRASSYNEQFF	TGTGCCAGCAGCTTAACCAGAGCGAGCTCCTACAATGAGCAGTTCTTC
.	TRBV19	TRBJ1-1	.	15	CASSVAGGSFTEAFF	TGTGCCAGTAGTGTGGCGGGGGGCAGTTTTACTGAAGCTTTCTTT
.	TRBV6-5	TRBJ2-5	TRBD2	15	CASSYSPGLAETQYF	TGTGCCAGCAGTTACTCCCCGGGACTAGCGGAGACCCAGTACTTC
once	TRBV7-8	TRBJ2-3	.	12	CASSPGGGTQYF	TGTGCCAGCAGCCCGGGCGGAGGTACGCAGTATTTT
.	TRBV5-1	TRBJ2-3	.	14	CASSPQTYTDTQYF	TGCGCCAGCAGCCCCCAGACTTACACAGATACGCAGTATTTT
.	TRBV7-2	TRBJ2-5	.	13	CASSFAGAETQYF	TGTGCCAGCAGCTTCGCGGGTGCAGAGACCCAGTACTTC
once	TRBV3-1/TRBV3-2	TRBJ2-2	TRBD2	16	CASSRSGGRDTGELFF	TGTGCCAGCAGCCGGAGCGGGGGCCGTGACACCGGGGAGCTGTTTTTT
.	TRBV12-5	TRBJ1-4	.	15	CASGPSGPTNEKLFF	TGTGCTAGTGGCCCCTCTGGCCCCACAAATGAAAAACTGTTTTTT
.	TRBV5-1	TRBJ2-5	TRBD1	15	CASSFQGQGAETQYF	TGCGCCAGCAGCTTTCAGGGACAGGGTGCAGAGACCCAGTACTTC
.	TRBV5-4	TRBJ2-1	TRBD2	16	CASSPRGERGGYEQFF	TGTGCCAGCAGCCCCCGCGGGGAGCGGGGAGGGTATGAGCAGTTCTTC
.	TRBV2	TRBJ1-3	.	15	CASSEGHSSGNTIYF	TGTGCCAGCAGTGAGGGCCATAGTTCTGGAAACACCATATATTTT
.	TRBV3-1/TRBV3-2	TRBJ2-5	TRBD2	16	CASSQAPGGAGETQYF	TGTGCCAGCAGCCAAGCCCCCGGGGGGGCTGGAGAGACCCAGTACTTC
.	TRBV27	TRBJ1-1	TRBD1	14	CASRSRGLGTEAFF	TGTGCCAGCAGATCCAGGGGGCTCGGCACTGAAGCTTTCTTT
.	TRBV27	TRBJ1-2	.	15	CASSLLGEGSYGYTF	TGTGCCAGCAGTTTACTAGGGGAGGGGAGCTATGGCTACACCTTC
.	TRBV18	TRBJ2-7	TRBD1	13	CASSLDRAPEQYF	TGTGCCAGCTCACTGGACAGGGCTCCCGAGCAGTACTTC
.	TRBV19	TRBJ2-3	.	15	CASSLQRTSTDTQYF	TGTGCCAGTAGTCTCCAGCGGACTAGCACAGATACGCAGTATTTT
.	TRBV10-2	TRBJ1-5	.	14	CASRGGERGTPQHF	TGCGCCAGCAGAGGGGGTGAGAGGGGGACCCCCCAGCATTTT
once	TRBV12-3/TRBV12-4	TRBJ1-2	.	13	CASSFGTNNGYTF	TGTGCCAGCAGTTTCGGGACAAATAATGGCTACACCTTC
.	TRBV11-2	TRBJ1-4	TRBD1	15	CASSLVRTGGGKLFF	TGTGCCAGCAGCTTAGTGCGGACAGGGGGAGGAAAACTGTTTTTT
.	TRBV7-2	TRBJ1-5	.	15	CASSIGHYSNQPQHF	TGTGCCAGCAGCATCGGACATTATAGCAATCAGCCCCAGCATTTT
once	TRBV19	TRBJ2-5	.	15	CASSIGLAPGETQYF	TGTGCCAGTAGTATAGGGCTAGCTCCTGGAGAGACCCAGTACTTC
once	TRBV15	TRBJ2-2	TRBD1	16	CATSRVQGMVSGELFF	TGTGCCACCAGCAGAGTACAGGGGATGGTTTCCGGGGAGCTGTTTTTT
.	TRBV13	TRBJ1-1	.	14	CASSFQGKDTEAFF	TGTGCCAGCAGCTTCCAGGGGAAGGACACTGAAGCTTTCTTT
.	TRBV2	TRBJ2-7	TRBD1	14	CASSGDRGSYEQYF	TGTGCCAGCAGCGGGGACAGGGGAAGCTACGAGCAGTACTTC
.	TRBV13	TRBJ1-4	.	13	CASSAGNPSKLFF	TGTGCCAGCAGCGCAGGAAATCCGAGTAAACTGTTTTTT
.	TRBV27	TRBJ2-7	.	13	CASSLKHPYEQYF	TGTGCCAGCAGTTTAAAGCACCCCTACGAGCAGTACTTC
once	TRBV7-7	TRBJ2-5	.	13	CASSPGSEETQYF	TGTGCCAGCAGCCCAGGGTCAGAGGAGACCCAGTACTTC
.	TRBV5-1	TRBJ2-3	TRBD2	15	CASSAREGITDTQYF	TGCGCCAGCAGCGCGCGGGAGGGGATTACAGATACGCAGTATTTT
.	TRBV11-2	TRBJ1-6	.	15	CASRGSGSSNSPLHF	TGTGCCAGCAGGGGATCGGGAAGTTCCAATTCACCCCTCCACTTT
once	TRBV5-5	TRBJ2-2	.	14	CASSINRNTGELFF	TGTGCCAGCAGCATAAACAGGAACACCGGGGAGCTGTTTTTT
few	TRBV9	TRBJ1-3	.	16	CASSVESSVSGNTIYF	TGTGCCAGCAGCGTAGAGTCGTCGGTCTCTGGAAACACCATATATTTT
.	TRBV7-6	TRBJ2-3	.	15	CASSLAQGGLDTQYF	TGTGCCAGCAGCTTAGCACAGGGAGGGTTAGATACGCAGTATTTT
.	TRBV11-2	TRBJ2-2	TRBD2	16	CASSRRTSGNTGELFF	TGTGCCAGCAGTCGTCGGACTAGCGGTAACACCGGGGAGCTGTTTTTT
.	TRBV7-6	TRBJ2-1	TRBD2	17	CASSLGLAGGAYNEQFF	TGTGCCAGCAGCCTAGGACTAGCGGGGGGTGCCTACAATGAGCAGTTCTTC
.	TRBV7-3	TRBJ2-3	TRBD1	18	CASSKDSSTGGLTDTQYF	TGTGCCAGCAGCAAAGACTCCTCGACAGGGGGGCTCACAGATACGCAGTATTTT
.	TRBV11-2	TRBJ1-4	.	15	CASSSLRVANEKLFF	TGTGCCAGCAGCTCCCTCAGGGTAGCTAATGAAAAACTGTTTTTT
.	TRBV2	TRBJ1-6	.	15	CASGQQSSYNSPLHF	TGTGCCAGCGGACAGCAGAGCTCCTATAATTCACCCCTCCACTTT
.	TRBV5-4	TRBJ1-1	.	15	CASSYTTGSGTEAFF	TGTGCCAGCAGCTATACTACAGGGAGCGGCACTGAAGCTTTCTTT
.	TRBV5-1	TRBJ2-7	TRBD1	15	CASSLVTGGSYEQYF	TGCGCCAGCAGCTTGGTGACAGGGGGGTCCTACGAGCAGTACTTC
.	TRBV10-3	TRBJ1-2	TRBD1	13	CAARDRANYGYTF	TGTGCCGCCCGGGACAGGGCAAACTATGGCTACACCTTC
.	TRBV6-5	TRBJ1-2	TRBD1	15	CASSLMGQGYYGYTF	TGTGCCAGCAGTTTGATGGGACAGGGTTACTATGGCTACACCTTC
once	TRBV5-1	TRBJ2-5	.	14	CASSGNEDLETQYF	TGCGCCAGCAGCGGAAACGAGGATCTGGAGACCCAGTACTTC
.	TRBV6-5	TRBJ2-7	TRBD2	15	CASSYGGVPGGEQYF	TGTGCCAGCAGTTACGGCGGGGTGCCGGGAGGCGAGCAGTACTTC
.	TRBV2	TRBJ2-3	.	16	CASSPPSLKFTDTQYF	TGTGCCAGCAGCCCCCCCTCTCTAAAGTTTACAGATACGCAGTATTTT
.	TRBV3-1/TRBV3-2	TRBJ2-7	TRBD2	14	CASSQEGGNYEQYF	TGTGCCAGCAGCCAAGAGGGGGGGAATTACGAGCAGTACTTC
.	TRBV24-1	TRBJ2-3	.	16	CATSDRTGGGTDTQYF	TGTGCCACCAGTGACAGGACAGGAGGGGGAACAGATACGCAGTATTTT